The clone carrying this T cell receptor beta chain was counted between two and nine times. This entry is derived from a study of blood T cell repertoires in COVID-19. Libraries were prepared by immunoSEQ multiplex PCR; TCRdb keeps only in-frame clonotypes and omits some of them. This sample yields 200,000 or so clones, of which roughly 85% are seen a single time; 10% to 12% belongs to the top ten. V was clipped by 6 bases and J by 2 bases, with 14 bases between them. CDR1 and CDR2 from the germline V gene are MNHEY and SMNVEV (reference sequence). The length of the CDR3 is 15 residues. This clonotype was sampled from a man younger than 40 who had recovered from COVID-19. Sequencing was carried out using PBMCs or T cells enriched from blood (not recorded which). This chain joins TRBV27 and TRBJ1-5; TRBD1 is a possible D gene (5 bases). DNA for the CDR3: TGTGCCAGCAGAACAGGCAGTCGAGGCAATCAGCCCCAGCATTTT. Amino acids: CASRTGSRGNQPQHF.